These 26 T cell receptor beta chains came from one sample sequenced in a study of immune cell composition in non-small cell lung cancer. Assay used: immunoSEQ multiplex PCR; TCRdb lists only in-frame clones, some missing. The sample holds fewer than 6,500 clones, around 81% seen once. The sequencing input was lung tumor tissue. The receptors originated from a human donor with non-small cell lung cancer.

This clone was seen more than once but under ten times. The chain employs TRBV7-3 and TRBJ2-1; 10 bases are a match to TRBD2. V dropped 0 bases and J dropped 6; count of bases not matched to a gene: 2. CDR1 and CDR2 from the germline V gene are SGHTA and FQGTGA. This CDR3 comprises 15 residues. CDR3 loop: CASSLTSGGGNEQFF. The DNA of the CDR3 is TGTGCCAGCAGCTTAACCAGCGGGGGGGGCAATGAGCAGTTCTTC.

The chain links TRBV7-9 to TRBJ2-5; 10 positions match TRBD2. Germline V lookup: CDR1 SEHNR, CDR2 FQNEAQ (reference sequence). The length of the CDR3 is 15 residues. Germline trimming cut 1 base from V and 3 bases from J; bases unmatched to any gene: 2. The CDR3 region has the DNA TGTGCCAGCAGCTTAGTCCTAGCGGGGGAAGAGACCCAGTACTTC. Translating it yields CASSLVLAGEETQYF.

The J gene is TRBJ1-1, the V gene TRBV18, with TRBD1 as a possible D gene (5 bases). The V gene lost 3 bases and the J gene lost 5 bases, with 16 bases spanning the gap. Per germline, CDR1 KGHSH and CDR2 LQKENI. The CDR3 sequence is 15 residues long. The CDR3 loop is CASSPQGKQGTEAFF. Here the CDR3 DNA reads TGTGCCAGCTCACCGCAAGGGAAGCAGGGTACTGAAGCTTTCTTT.

The V and J genes are TRBV9 and TRBJ2-5; D uncertain. This CDR3 region has 13 residues. V was trimmed by 0 bases and J by 1 base, leaving 4 bases between them. Germline values: CDR1 SGDLS, CDR2 YYNGEE. CDR3 DNA sequence: TGTGCCAGCAGCGTAGTGGCCCAAGAGACCCAGTACTTC. This gives the protein CASSVVAQETQYF. Drawing the rest from reference TRBV9 and TRBJ2-5, the complete variable domain is DSGVTQTPKHLITATGQRVTLRCSPRSGDLSVYWYQQSLDQGLQFLIQYYNGEERAKGNILERFSAQQFPDLHSELNLSSLELGDSALYFCASSVVAQETQYFGPGTRLLVL.

The sample holds one count of this clone. For the CDR3, the DNA is TGTGCCAGTGTGCTCCGACAGGACCCGTCCTACAATGAGCAGTTCTTC. Its translation is CASVLRQDPSYNEQFF. This chain links TRBV11-2 with TRBJ2-1; possibly TRBD1 for D (6 bases). V was pared by 9 bases and J by 1 base, with 19 bases between. Germline CDR1 is SGHAT and CDR2 is FQNNGV. The CDR3 has 16 residues.

This clone has just one count. The CDR3 protein is CASKVGSNTDTQYF. CDR3 nucleotide sequence: TGTGCCAGCAAAGTGGGCTCGAACACAGATACGCAGTATTTT. The chain has TRBV7-2 and TRBJ2-3; D uncertain. CDR1 is SGHTA and CDR2 is FQGNSA in the germline V gene. V was trimmed by 7 bases and J by 2 bases, leaving 13 bases between them. The CDR3 contains 14 residues.

This clone has just a few counts. The rearrangement joins TRBV7-2 to TRBJ2-7; D may be TRBD1 (6 bases). CDR1 and CDR2 from the germline V gene are SGHTA and FQGNSA. There are 14 residues in the CDR3. Trimming cost V 1 base and J 5 bases, with 12 bases left between them. In DNA, the CDR3 is TGTGCCAGCAGCTTAGGTGGGGGCTGGGACGAGCAGTACTTC. It is translated as CASSLGGGWDEQYF.

The chain combines TRBV19 with TRBJ1-5, with TRBD1 matching 8 bases. Germline V gives CDR1 LNHDA, CDR2 SQIVND (reference sequence). The CDR3 covers 16 residues. V gave up 5 bases and J gave up 3 bases; unmatched junction bases: 9. The CDR3 sequence is CASSLRPTGDNQPQHF. CDR3 in DNA: TGTGCCAGTAGTCTCCGACCGACAGGGGACAATCAGCCCCAGCATTTT.

This chain uses TRBV7-8 with TRBJ2-7; 7 bases match TRBD2. The CDR3 length is 15 residues. CDR1 and CDR2 (germline): SGHVS, FQNEAQ. V gave up 5 bases and J gave up 3 bases; unmatched junction bases: 10. Here the CDR3 reads CASSEDERGFYEQYF. The CDR3 nucleotides are TGTGCCAGCAGCGAAGATGAGCGGGGATTCTACGAGCAGTACTTC.

There are a few counts of this clone. The chain joins TRBV5-6 to TRBJ2-2; 7 bases are shared with TRBD1. Trimming took 4 bases from V and 5 from J; bases not matched to a gene: 5. CDR3 length: 14 amino acids. The germline V gene has CDR1 SGHDT and CDR2 YYEEEE. The CDR3: CASSTTGVTGELFF. The CDR3 DNA follows: TGTGCCAGCAGCACAACAGGGGTTACCGGGGAGCTGTTTTTT.

The chain recombines TRBV5-8 with TRBJ1-1; D might be TRBD1 (5 bases). Germline-derived CDR1 and CDR2 are SGHTS and YDEGEE. The CDR3 covers 14 residues. Between the trimmed V and J ends, which lost 4 bases and 3 bases, there was a span of 13 bases. DNA of the CDR3: TGTGCCAGCAGCCTTTGGGGCCAAGACACTGAAGCTTTCTTT. This codes for CASSLWGQDTEAFF.

V gene TRBV29-1 combines with J gene TRBJ1-2; the D is unclear. V shed 2 bases and J shed 3 bases, with 7 bases lying between them. The CDR3 runs to 12 residues. Germline CDR1 reads SQVTM; CDR2 reads ANQGSEA. Here the CDR3 reads CSVERGDYGYTF. The CDR3 region has the DNA TGCAGCGTTGAACGGGGAGACTATGGCTACACCTTC.

This clone showed up just once. The chain joins TRBV4-3 to TRBJ1-6, with 8 bases lining up with TRBD1. Germline V gene data show CDR1 as LGHNA and CDR2 as YSLEER. V was pared by 2 bases and J by 5 bases, with 11 bases of the junction left unmatched. The length of the CDR3 is 18 residues. This chain's CDR3 is CASSQSTGGYSDNSPLHF. CDR3 coding DNA: TGCGCCAGCAGCCAAAGTACAGGGGGGTATAGTGATAATTCACCCCTCCACTTT.

The rearrangement links TRBV6-5 to TRBJ1-1; unclear D gene. Germline loops: CDR1 MNHEY, CDR2 SVGAGI. V gave up 3 bases and J gave up 0 bases, with 8 bases separating them. The CDR3 has 14 residues. CDR3 region: CASSYNILNTEAFF. As DNA, the CDR3 is TGTGCCAGCAGTTATAACATTCTGAACACTGAAGCTTTCTTT.

V is TRBV7-9 and J is TRBJ2-7; D unclear. CDR1 and CDR2 from the germline V gene are SEHNR and FQNEAQ (reference sequence). The ends were cut back, 1 base at V and 8 bases at J, with 15 bases in the middle. The CDR3 has 14 residues. CDR3 bases: TGTGCCAGCAGCTTAGATCCGGCCGACGACAAGCAGTACTTC. It is translated as CASSLDPADDKQYF.

This rearrangement joins TRBV4-2 to TRBJ2-2; TRBD2 agrees at 7 bases. From germline, CDR1 is LGHNA and CDR2 YNFKEQ. With V trimmed by 4 bases and J by 1 base, 6 bases remained unmatched. The CDR3 is 16 residues long. CDR3 sequence reads: CASSREGGGNTGELFF. In DNA form, the CDR3 reads TGTGCCAGCAGCCGGGAGGGCGGGGGGAACACCGGGGAGCTGTTTTTT.

The chain uses TRBV6-6 and TRBJ2-1, with TRBD2 matching 13 bases. This CDR3 region has 15 residues. The trim removed 5 bases at V and 6 bases at J, leaving 4 bases unmatched. The germline V gene has CDR1 MNHNY and CDR2 SVGAGI (reference sequence). CDR3 protein: CASSGGTSGTNEQFF. The CDR3 DNA sequence: TGTGCCAGCAGTGGGGGGACTAGCGGGACCAATGAGCAGTTCTTC.

This clone was found a few times. The chain uses TRBV6-5 and TRBJ2-7; the match to TRBD1 covers 10 bases. The J segment lost 2 bases and the V segment lost 8 bases, leaving 6 bases of the junction unmatched. This CDR3 has 14 residues. Germline V gene lookup returns CDR1 MNHEY and CDR2 SVGAGI. The CDR3: CASGPGTGAYEQYF. The CDR3 bases are TGTGCCAGCGGCCCAGGGACAGGGGCCTACGAGCAGTACTTC.

The chain employs TRBV6-5 and TRBJ1-1; 8 bases align to TRBD1. Germline V gene sequence: CDR1 MNHEY, CDR2 SVGAGI. V shed 6 bases, J shed 5 bases, and the junction held 8 bases outside the gene matches. The CDR3 sequence is 14 residues long. The CDR3 region is CASRSQGAWTEAFF. The DNA for the CDR3 is TGTGCCAGCAGGTCCCAGGGGGCTTGGACTGAAGCTTTCTTT.

The chain links TRBV6-5 to TRBJ1-1; 7 bases fit TRBD1. With V trimmed by 5 bases and J by 6 bases, 6 bases remained unmatched. Per germline, CDR1 MNHEY and CDR2 SVGAGI. The CDR3 loop spans 13 amino acids. The CDR3 reads CASSEQGFAEAFF. CDR3 bases: TGTGCCAGCAGTGAACAGGGGTTTGCTGAAGCTTTCTTT.

The genes are TRBV5-1 and TRBJ1-1, with TRBD1 as a possible D gene (5 bases). This CDR3 spans 12 amino acids. V was trimmed by 6 bases and J by 5 bases, leaving 11 bases between them. CDR1 and CDR2 (germline): SGHRS, YFSETQ. The CDR3 DNA reads as TGCGCCAGCACCCTGGGGGGGACTGAAGCTTTCTTT. This translates into CASTLGGTEAFF. The full variable domain, in which reference TRBV5-1 and TRBJ1-1 provide the parts outside the CDR3, is KAGVTQTPRYLIKTRGQQVTLSCSPISGHRSVSWYQQTPGQGLQFLFEYFSETQRNKGNFPGRFSGRQFSNSRSEMNVSTLELGDSALYLCASTLGGTEAFFGQGTRLTVV.

V and J are TRBV5-1 and TRBJ2-1; 8 bases fit TRBD2. After removal of 7 bases from V and 7 bases from J, the junction contained 4 bases not matched to a gene. The length of the CDR3 is 12 residues. CDR1 is SGHRS and CDR2 is YFSETQ in the germline V gene. The CDR3 DNA reads TGCGCCAGCGGCCCTAGCGGGAATGAGCAGTTCTTC. It yields the protein CASGPSGNEQFF.

This chain joins TRBV4-1 and TRBJ2-7, with 8 bases that match TRBD2. From germline, CDR1 is MGHRA and CDR2 YSYEKL. V trimming: 0 bases; J trimming: 4 bases; junction bases outside the gene matches: 8. CDR3 length equals 16 residues. The CDR3 loop is CASSQDDRSGGYEQYF. The CDR3 DNA sequence: TGCGCCAGCAGCCAAGATGATAGGAGCGGGGGTTACGAGCAGTACTTC.

The genes are TRBV5-6 and TRBJ1-1, with a weak D call TRBD1 (5 bases). There are 16 residues in the CDR3. The ends were cut back, 6 bases at V and 3 bases at J, with 21 bases in the middle. Per germline, CDR1 SGHDT and CDR2 YYEEEE. The CDR3 region has the DNA TGTGCCAGCACACGATACGACGGGGGTCCGTACACTGAAGCTTTCTTT. This gives the protein CASTRYDGGPYTEAFF.

This clone was seen a few times. The rearrangement uses TRBV7-2 and TRBJ2-1, with D possibly being TRBD2 (5 bases). V shed 5 bases and J shed 11 bases, with 13 bases lying between them. This CDR3 contains 12 residues. Per germline, CDR1 SGHTA and CDR2 FQGNSA. CDR3 DNA: TGTGCCAGCAGCCCCACTAGGTTTAAGCAGTTCTTC. Protein: CASSPTRFKQFF.

The chain links TRBV11-2 to TRBJ2-7; 7 bases map to TRBD1. CDR1 is SGHAT, CDR2 FQNNGV, per germline. Trimming cost V 5 bases and J 5 bases; bases outside gene matches: 3. The CDR3 spans 12 residues. In nucleotides, the CDR3 is TGTGCCAGCAGCCGGGACAGAAACGAGCAGTACTTC. Translating gives CASSRDRNEQYF.